One and the same sample provided the 25 T cell receptor beta chains below, sequenced in a study of human T cells and chemical hapten exposure. TCRdb reprocessed the RACE reads via MiXCR and lists one record per CDR3 protein. The sample has 80,000 to 100,000 distinct CDR3 sequences; about 10% are singletons. The time point here: healthy volunteer bleed at 2 weeks. Unfractionated whole blood was the source of the extracted total RNA. Material: whole blood. These receptors all come from a female donor in good health. Some clones in this sample may be carry-over from other donors' samples.

This clonotype was seen a few times. V gene TRBV7-9 combines with J gene TRBJ2-7, with TRBD2 as a possible D gene (6 bases). V dropped 2 bases and J dropped 7 bases, with 18 bases sitting between them. This CDR3 region has 15 residues. Germline lookup yields CDR1 SEHNR and CDR2 FQNEAQ (reference sequence). The CDR3 region is CASSLPGTGLSEQYF. As DNA, the CDR3 is TGTGCCAGCAGCTTACCAGGGACTGGTCTAAGTGAGCAGTACTTC.

V usage is TRBV2 and J usage is TRBJ1-5, with D possibly matching TRBD1 (6 bases). The CDR3 is made up of 15 amino acids. Germline V gives CDR1 SNHLY, CDR2 FYNNEI. Trimming took 2 bases from V and 1 from J, leaving 9 bases between them. In DNA, the CDR3 is TGTGCCAGCAGTGAAAGGACAGTCAGCAATCAGCCCCAGCATTTT. Protein: CASSERTVSNQPQHF.

This clonotype was recorded many times. The V and J genes are TRBV30 and TRBJ2-1; 11 bases are shared with TRBD2. The CDR3 consists of 16 residues. The J segment lost 7 bases and the V segment lost 1 base, leaving 9 bases of the junction unmatched. Germline lookup yields CDR1 GTSNPN and CDR2 SVGIG (reference sequence). In DNA, the CDR3 is TGTGCCTGGAGTGGAGGGCTAGCGGGAGGAGGGAATGAGCAGTTCTTC. Translation gives CAWSGGLAGGGNEQFF.

There are a few counts of this clonotype. The rearrangement joins TRBV28 to TRBJ1-5; no clear D gene. CDR1 and CDR2 from the germline V gene are MDHEN and SYDVKM. The V end lost 4 bases, the J end lost 7 bases, and 14 bases lay between the germline ends. The CDR3 has 14 amino acids. The CDR3 spells CASSSGRPRQPQHF. The CDR3 nucleotides are TGTGCCAGCAGTTCGGGCAGACCGAGACAGCCCCAGCATTTT. Full variable domain (outside the CDR3, taken from reference TRBV28 and TRBJ1-5): DVKVTQSSRYLVKRTGEKVFLECVQDMDHENMFWYRQDPGLGLRLIYFSYDVKMKEKGDIPEGYSVSREKKERFSLILESASTNQTSMYLCASSSGRPRQPQHFGDGTRLSIL.

The gene calls are TRBV10-3 and TRBJ2-1; D is unresolved. Germline values: CDR1 ENHRY, CDR2 SYGVKD. Trimming left V 0 bases short and J 2 bases short, with 8 bases between. The CDR3 totals 15 residues. The DNA for the CDR3 is TGTGCCATCAGTGAGTCGACGGGTACCTACAATGAGCAGTTCTTC. Protein: CAISESTGTYNEQFF.

V and J are TRBV28 and TRBJ1-1; the match to TRBD1 covers 9 bases. This CDR3 has 16 residues. The junction had 8 bases not matched to a gene; V was cut back by 2 bases and J by 4 bases. Germline CDR1 reads MDHEN; CDR2 reads SYDVKM. CDR3 in amino acids: CASSLGQRQGVTEAFF. The CDR3 DNA sequence: TGTGCCAGCAGTTTAGGCCAGAGACAGGGGGTCACTGAAGCTTTCTTT.

The V and J genes are TRBV20-1 and TRBJ1-6; D remains unclear. Germline V lookup: CDR1 DFQATT, CDR2 SNEGSKA (reference sequence). V shed 3 bases and J shed 10 bases, with 1 base lying between them. The CDR3 extends over 9 amino acids. CDR3 sequence: CSASSPLHF. CDR3 in DNA: TGCAGTGCTAGCTCACCCCTCCACTTT.

The chain is built from TRBV23-1 and TRBJ2-4; TRBD2 matches 12 bases. TRBV23-1 is identified as an open reading frame with a role that is uncertain. V shed 2 bases and J 10 bases; nucleotides not matched to a gene: 9. The CDR3 is 16 amino acids. CDR3: CASSQNWTSGTRIQYF. DNA for the CDR3: TGCGCCAGCAGTCAAAACTGGACTAGCGGGACTCGTATTCAGTACTTC.

Comments on this clonotype: This may arise from a read error, as a much more abundant clone is one base away. The chain links TRBV7-9 to TRBJ2-7; TRBD2 agrees at 12 bases. CDR3 length equals 17 residues. Trimming removed 5 bases from V and 1 base from J; junction bases left unmatched: 9. Germline loops: CDR1 SEHNR, CDR2 FQNEAQ (reference sequence). The CDR3 nucleotides read TGTGCCAGCAGCCCAACTCCGACTAGCGGGGGATCCTACGAGCAGTACTTC. Translated, it gives CASSPTPTSGGSYEQYF.

Only a few counts were recorded for this clonotype. The chain links TRBV10-1 to TRBJ2-3; 7 bases agree with TRBD2. CDR1 is WNHNN, CDR2 SYGVQD, per germline (reference sequence). V trimming: 0 bases; J trimming: 4 bases; junction bases outside the gene matches: 4. This CDR3 has 15 amino acids. The CDR3 region has the DNA TGCGCCAGCAGTGAGTCTGGGCGGGAGCCAGATACGCAGTATTTT. The encoded protein is CASSESGREPDTQYF.

This clonotype was counted between two and nine times. The V call is TRBV3-1, the J call TRBJ1-4, with D hard to call. Germline loops: CDR1 LGHDT, CDR2 YNNKEL (reference sequence). V was clipped by 3 bases and J by 0 bases, with 5 bases between them. This CDR3 has 14 amino acids. The CDR3 bases are TGTGCCAGCAGCCACGATACAACTAATGAAAAACTGTTTTTT. This sequence encodes CASSHDTTNEKLFF.

The table lists this clonotype with a few counts. V is TRBV12-3 or TRBV12-4 and J is TRBJ1-5; no clear D gene. With 1 base removed from V and 3 bases from J, the gap between germline ends came to 10 bases. There are 15 residues in the CDR3. The CDR3 DNA reads as TGTGCCAGCAGTTTAGGCCGATCTTTCAATCAGCCCCAGCATTTT. Translating gives CASSLGRSFNQPQHF.

Only a few counts were recorded for this clonotype. This chain joins TRBV10-2 and TRBJ2-7; no firm D call. Germline V gives CDR1 WSHSY, CDR2 SAAADI. This CDR3 has 15 residues. V lost 6 bases and J 0 bases, leaving 15 bases between the germline ends. This CDR3 is CASSGREWSSYEQYF. As DNA, the CDR3 is TGCGCCAGCAGCGGGCGTGAATGGAGCTCCTACGAGCAGTACTTC.

This clonotype turned up a few times. The V and J genes are TRBV5-1 and TRBJ2-3, with D possibly being TRBD1 (6 bases). Germline V gene lookup returns CDR1 SGHRS and CDR2 YFSETQ. The CDR3 covers 14 residues. V dropped 0 bases and J dropped 2 bases, with 7 bases sitting between them. DNA for the CDR3: TGCGCCAGCAGCTTGGGGACAGTCACAGATACGCAGTATTTT. This encodes CASSLGTVTDTQYF. The entire variable domain, with the rest obtained from reference TRBV5-1 and TRBJ2-3, is as follows: KAGVTQTPRYLIKTRGQQVTLSCSPISGHRSVSWYQQTPGQGLQFLFEYFSETQRNKGNFPGRFSGRQFSNSRSEMNVSTLELGDSALYLCASSLGTVTDTQYFGPGTRLTVL.

This clonotype showed up many times. This chain uses TRBV7-9 with TRBJ2-5; possibly TRBD2 for D (6 bases). Germline values: CDR1 SEHNR, CDR2 FQNEAQ (reference sequence). The ends were cut back, 4 bases at V and 4 bases at J, with 16 bases in the middle. The CDR3 extends over 15 amino acids. The CDR3 is CASSSRDSERETQYF. In DNA, the CDR3 is TGTGCCAGCAGCTCCCGGGACTCGGAGAGAGAGACCCAGTACTTC.

This chain joins TRBV20-1 and TRBJ2-3; D is uncertain. Germline CDR1 is DFQATT and CDR2 is SNEGSKA (reference sequence). The length of the CDR3 is 13 residues. V lost 0 bases and J 6 bases, leaving 10 bases between the germline ends. CDR3 protein: CSARDPVEDTQYF. The CDR3 nucleotides are TGCAGTGCTAGAGATCCGGTAGAGGATACGCAGTATTTT.

This clonotype was seen many times. The chain recombines TRBV29-1 with TRBJ1-2; TRBD1 matches at 7 bases. V lost 4 bases to trimming and J lost 3 bases; unmatched junction nucleotides: 17. CDR3 length: 17 residues. CDR1 is SQVTM and CDR2 is ANQGSEA in the germline V gene. The CDR3 DNA sequence: TGCAGCGTTGTCGGATCCCGGGGGCAGGGGGACGACTATGGCTACACCTTC. This translates into CSVVGSRGQGDDYGYTF.

The J gene is TRBJ2-1, the V gene TRBV20-1, with a weak D call TRBD2 (5 bases). The CDR3 is made up of 14 amino acids. Germline-derived CDR1 and CDR2 are DFQATT and SNEGSKA (reference sequence). Trimming pared 0 bases from V and 5 bases from J, leaving 11 bases between. The CDR3 here is CSARDGGFHNEQFF. The CDR3 DNA follows: TGCAGTGCTAGAGATGGAGGCTTCCACAATGAGCAGTTCTTC.

The chain carries TRBV2 and TRBJ2-4; TRBD1 matches 8 bases. The CDR3 has 14 amino acids. CDR1 is SNHLY, CDR2 FYNNEI, per germline. The ends lost 10 bases at V and 0 bases at J; junction bases unmatched: 5. The CDR3 protein is CATGQGLAKNIQYF. The DNA for the CDR3 is TGTGCCACTGGACAGGGCTTAGCCAAAAACATTCAGTACTTC.

The CDR3, as DNA: TGTGCCAGTAGTACTCGAAGCGATGAGCAGTTCTTC. Amino acids: CASSTRSDEQFF. The chain carries TRBV19 and TRBJ2-1; D remains unclear. The CDR3 spans 12 residues. V was pared by 4 bases and J by 8 bases, with 9 bases between. Germline values: CDR1 LNHDA, CDR2 SQIVND (reference sequence).

CDR3 DNA: TGCAGTGCTAGATGGGAGCGGGACTCCTACGAGCAGTACTTC. This gives the protein CSARWERDSYEQYF. This rearrangement joins TRBV20-1 to TRBJ2-7; 7 positions match TRBD2. CDR3 length equals 14 residues. The germline gives CDR1 DFQATT, CDR2 SNEGSKA (reference sequence). V was pared by 2 bases and J by 0 bases, with 4 bases of the junction left unmatched.

This clonotype was seen many times. One end of the junction does not line up with germline, which may come from a read error. V is TRBV11-2 and J is TRBJ2-7, with 8 nucleotides matching TRBD1. The CDR3 consists of 13 residues. CDR1 and CDR2 from the germline V gene are SGHAT and FQNNGV. CDR3 sequence (DNA): TGTGCCAGCAGCTTAGGACCGGACAGGGACCCTTCCTTC. Translation: CASSLGPDRDPSF.

V and J are TRBV7-9 and TRBJ2-2; D remains ambiguous. Germline V CDR1 and CDR2: SEHNR, FQNEAQ (reference sequence). The V end lost 0 bases, the J end lost 6 bases, and 5 bases lay between the germline ends. CDR3 size: 13 residues. Here the CDR3 reads CASSLAGPGELFF. The CDR3 bases are TGTGCCAGCAGCTTAGCCGGGCCCGGGGAGCTGTTTTTT.

This clonotype came up a few times. The chain carries TRBV6-5 and TRBJ2-7; TRBD1 matches at 11 bases. CDR1 is MNHEY, CDR2 SVGAGI, per germline. CDR3 length equals 15 residues. The junction had 6 bases not matched to a gene; V was cut back by 4 bases and J by 4 bases. CDR3 coding DNA: TGTGCCAGCAGTTTCCGGACAGGGGGCATATACGAGCAGTACTTC. Amino acids: CASSFRTGGIYEQYF.

This clonotype was counted many times. The CDR3 reads CASSRLERDEQYF. CDR3 nucleotide sequence: TGTGCCAGTAGTAGATTAGAGCGCGACGAGCAGTACTTC. V gene TRBV19 combines with J gene TRBJ2-7, with D uncertain. CDR3 length: 13 residues. CDR1 LNHDA and CDR2 SQIVND come from the germline V gene (reference sequence). Trimming removed 4 bases from V and 5 bases from J, with 12 bases in between.